Listed below are T cell receptor beta chains from one sample, sequenced in a study of blood T cell repertoires in COVID-19. The assay was immunoSEQ multiplex PCR, and TCRdb's table has in-frame clones only and misses some. This sample has 95,000 to 120,000 clones; roughly 80% occur once, and the top ten carry about 1.4%. Sequencing was carried out using peripheral blood. These receptors were collected from a man aged 50-60 years with acute or convalescent COVID-19. Both conserved end residues are part of each CDR3. A D gene is named only where the DNA matches it firmly. Expanded clones get a size class; other rows say once, few or many, or leave the size out.

J,V,size,D,DNA,CDR3
TRBJ2-3,TRBV12-3/TRBV12-4,-,-,TGTGCCAGCAGTTTGGGCAGCACAGATACGCAGTATTTT,CASSLGSTDTQYF
TRBJ1-3,TRBV6-5,-,-,TGTGCCAGCAGCACCACCCAGGGAACTGGAAACACCATATATTTT,CASSTTQGTGNTIYF
TRBJ2-7,TRBV19,-,TRBD2,TGTGCCAGTAGTAAAGTAGCGGGGACCTACGAGCAGTACTTC,CASSKVAGTYEQYF
TRBJ1-5,TRBV5-6,-,-,TGTGCCAGCACCTTAGCCGTTGGCAATCAGCCCCAGCATTTT,CASTLAVGNQPQHF
TRBJ1-1,TRBV19,-,-,TGTGCCAGTAGTAGGCGGAGGGAGGGAACTGAAGCTTTCTTT,CASSRRREGTEAFF
TRBJ2-2,TRBV12-5,-,-,TGTGCTAGTGGTTTGGTCCGAGGGCTGGTCGGGGAGCTGTTTTTT,CASGLVRGLVGELFF
TRBJ1-6,TRBV7-6,-,-,TGTGCCAGCAGCCGTGGGGCCTCCGATTCACCCCTCCACTTT,CASSRGASDSPLHF
TRBJ2-7,TRBV5-1,-,-,TGCGCCAGCAGCTTGGCGGAGGTTCCCTACGAGCAGTACTTC,CASSLAEVPYEQYF
TRBJ2-1,TRBV27,-,-,TGTGCCAGCAGTTTATTCGGGACTGGACCCTACAATGAGCAGTTCTTC,CASSLFGTGPYNEQFF
TRBJ2-5,TRBV5-4,-,TRBD1,TGTGCCAGCAGCCTCCCCGGACAGGGAGAGGTGACCCAGTACTTC,CASSLPGQGEVTQYF
TRBJ2-1,TRBV19,-,TRBD2,TGTGCGGTGGGACTAGCGGGGGGCGCTAGCTCCTACAATGAGCAGTTCTTC,CAVGLAGGASSYNEQFF
TRBJ2-7,TRBV5-1,few,TRBD1,TGCGCCAGCAGCTCGACAGGGGGCTACGAGCAGTACTTC,CASSSTGGYEQYF
TRBJ1-2,TRBV15,-,-,TGTGCCACCAGCAGAAACTTGAACTATGGCTACACCTTC,CATSRNLNYGYTF
TRBJ1-2,TRBV11-2,-,-,TGTGCCAGCAGCTTAAACCGAGTCTTGAACGGCTACACCTTC,CASSLNRVLNGYTF
TRBJ1-2,TRBV28,-,TRBD1,TGTGCCAGCAGGGGAGACAGGGGGGCTGGCTACACCTTC,CASRGDRGAGYTF
TRBJ1-1,TRBV5-1,once,-,TGCGCCAGCAGCCCGGGTGGGGGGGGCAAAGTAAAGAACACTGAAGCTTTCTTT,CASSPGGGGKVKNTEAFF
TRBJ2-3,TRBV2,-,-,TGTGCCAGCAGTGATCAGGGGACAGATACGCAGTATTTT,CASSDQGTDTQYF
TRBJ1-4,TRBV5-1,once,-,TGCGCCAGCAGCGTCGAGATGGGGAGGGAAAAACTGTTTTTT,CASSVEMGREKLFF
TRBJ1-6,TRBV5-1,-,TRBD1,TGCGCCAGCAGTGGTGGACAGGCCTATTCACCCCTCCACTTT,CASSGGQAYSPLHF
TRBJ2-4,TRBV18,-,TRBD1,TGTGCCAGCTCCCCACAGGGGGTGGCGAGTGAGACCAAAAACATTCAGTACTTC,CASSPQGVASETKNIQYF
TRBJ1-2,TRBV5-1,-,TRBD1,TGCGCCAGCACCGGACAGGGGGCTGGCTATGGCTACACCTTC,CASTGQGAGYGYTF
TRBJ1-5,TRBV7-2,-,-,TGTGCCAGCAGCTTACAGGGGACCGGGCAGCCCCAGCATTTT,CASSLQGTGQPQHF
TRBJ1-2,TRBV19,few,TRBD1,TGTGCCAGTAGTCTGGGACAGGGGAGCTATGGCTACACCTTC,CASSLGQGSYGYTF
TRBJ1-1,TRBV6-5,-,-,TGTGCCAGCAGTTACAAACAGAACACTGAAGCTTTCTTT,CASSYKQNTEAFF
TRBJ1-2,TRBV6-5,-,-,TGTGCCAGCAGTTACGGGGGCGAGAACTATGGCTACACCTTC,CASSYGGENYGYTF
TRBJ2-1,TRBV28,-,TRBD2,TGTGCCAGCAGTTCAGCGGGGGGGCCCATTTTAGGGCAGTTCTTC,CASSSAGGPILGQFF
TRBJ2-2,TRBV5-1,-,TRBD2,TGCGCCAGCAGCCCGGGGGCTAGCGGGCCGAACACCGGGGAGCTGTTTTTT,CASSPGASGPNTGELFF
TRBJ2-3,TRBV9,-,TRBD2,TGTGCCAGCAGCCCTAGGAGGACTAGCGGGGGCCGCACAGATACGCAGTATTTT,CASSPRRTSGGRTDTQYF
TRBJ2-1,TRBV24-1,-,-,TGTGCCACCAGCGTCTCCTACAATGAGCAGTTCTTC,CATSVSYNEQFF
TRBJ1-1,TRBV12-5,-,-,TGTGCTAGTGGTCGATCAGGGACACGGGACACTGAAGCTTTCTTT,CASGRSGTRDTEAFF
TRBJ2-7,TRBV7-2,-,-,TGTGCCAGCAGCCGTCTAAGCTCCTACGAGCAGTACTTC,CASSRLSSYEQYF
TRBJ1-1,TRBV5-1,-,-,TGCGCCAGCAGTTCTACCGGGTCACTCAACACTGAAGCTTTCTTT,CASSSTGSLNTEAFF
TRBJ2-3,TRBV3-1/TRBV3-2,-,TRBD1,TGTGCCAACCGGACAGGGGGCATAGATACGCAGTATTTT,CANRTGGIDTQYF
TRBJ2-5,TRBV5-8,-,-,TGTGCCAGCAGCTTCCCGGGTATGGAGACCCAGTACTTC,CASSFPGMETQYF
TRBJ2-1,TRBV5-1,-,-,TGCGCCAGCAGCCCACTAGGAGCCCGAACCAGTGAGCAGTTCTTC,CASSPLGARTSEQFF
TRBJ1-2,TRBV6-6,-,TRBD1,TGTGCCAGCAGGCTGACAGGGGGCAACTATGGCTACACCTTC,CASRLTGGNYGYTF
TRBJ2-2,TRBV6-5,once,TRBD1,TGTGCCAGCGGGACAGGGGTTGATTTTACCGGGGAGCTGTTTTTT,CASGTGVDFTGELFF
TRBJ1-1,TRBV28,-,-,TGTGCCAGCAGTCCCCTAACAGTGACTGAAGCTTTCTTT,CASSPLTVTEAFF
TRBJ1-5,TRBV5-8,-,-,TGTGCCAGCAGCTTTTCCCCATTCAATGGCAATCAGCCCCAGCATTTT,CASSFSPFNGNQPQHF
TRBJ2-3,TRBV7-3,-,-,TGTGCCAGCAGCCCAACTAGTCACACAGATACGCAGTATTTT,CASSPTSHTDTQYF
TRBJ2-2,TRBV11-1,few,TRBD1,TGTGCCAGCGAAACAGGGGGGACCGGGGAGCTGTTTTTT,CASETGGTGELFF
TRBJ1-6,TRBV28,-,TRBD1,TGTGCCAGCAGGGGGACAGACTCCTATAATTCACCCCTCCACTTT,CASRGTDSYNSPLHF